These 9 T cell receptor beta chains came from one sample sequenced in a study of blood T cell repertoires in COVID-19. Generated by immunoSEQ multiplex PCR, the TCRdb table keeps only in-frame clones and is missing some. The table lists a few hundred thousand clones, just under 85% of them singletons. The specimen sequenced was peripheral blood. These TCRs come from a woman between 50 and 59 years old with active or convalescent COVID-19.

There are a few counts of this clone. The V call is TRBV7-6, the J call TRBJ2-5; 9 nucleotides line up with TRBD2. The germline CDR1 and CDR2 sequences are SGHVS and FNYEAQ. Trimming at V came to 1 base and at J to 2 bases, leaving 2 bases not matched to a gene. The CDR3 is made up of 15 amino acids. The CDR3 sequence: CASSLGTSVQETQYF. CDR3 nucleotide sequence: TGTGCCAGCAGCTTAGGGACTAGCGTACAAGAGACCCAGTACTTC.

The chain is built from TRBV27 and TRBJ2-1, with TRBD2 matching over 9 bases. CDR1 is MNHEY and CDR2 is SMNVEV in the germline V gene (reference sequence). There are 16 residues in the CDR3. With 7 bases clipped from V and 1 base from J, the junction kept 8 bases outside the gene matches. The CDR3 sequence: CASKIFGLASYNEQFF. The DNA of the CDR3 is TGTGCCAGCAAAATCTTCGGACTAGCGTCCTACAATGAGCAGTTCTTC.

The CDR3 DNA reads as TGTGCCAGCTCACCAAGGACAGGGAAAGAGACCCAGTACTTC. Its translation: CASSPRTGKETQYF. The chain has TRBV18 and TRBJ2-5, with 8 bases lining up with TRBD1. V lost 2 bases to trimming and J lost 3 bases; unmatched junction nucleotides: 2. The CDR3 covers 14 residues. The germline gives CDR1 KGHSH, CDR2 LQKENI.

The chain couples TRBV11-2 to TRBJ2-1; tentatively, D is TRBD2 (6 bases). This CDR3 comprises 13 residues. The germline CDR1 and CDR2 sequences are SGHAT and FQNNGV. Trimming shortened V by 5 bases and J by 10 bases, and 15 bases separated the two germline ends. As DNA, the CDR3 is TGTGCCAGCAGCCCGGCGTGGGGGGTCGAGCAGTTCTTC. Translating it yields CASSPAWGVEQFF.

The CDR3 bases are TGTGCCAGCAGTTTCGGACAGGGCAGTCAGCCCCAGCATTTT. Its protein product is CASSFGQGSQPQHF. The rearrangement links TRBV27 to TRBJ1-5; 8 bases are a match to TRBD1. The germline V gene has CDR1 MNHEY and CDR2 SMNVEV (reference sequence). CDR3 size: 14 residues. V lost 3 bases and J lost 6; bases outside the gene matches: 4.

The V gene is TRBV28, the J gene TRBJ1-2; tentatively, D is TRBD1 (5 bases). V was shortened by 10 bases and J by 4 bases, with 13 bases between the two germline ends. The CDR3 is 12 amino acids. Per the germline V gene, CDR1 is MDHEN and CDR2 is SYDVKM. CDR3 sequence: CATGRQGYGYTF. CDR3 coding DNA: TGTGCCACCGGTCGCCAGGGCTATGGCTACACCTTC.

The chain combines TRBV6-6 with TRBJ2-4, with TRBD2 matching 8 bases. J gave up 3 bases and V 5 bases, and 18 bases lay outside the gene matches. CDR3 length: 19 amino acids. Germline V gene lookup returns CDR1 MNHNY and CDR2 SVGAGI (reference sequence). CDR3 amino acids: CASSQRSGVAGRGKNIQYF. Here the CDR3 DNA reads TGTGCCAGCAGTCAGCGTTCGGGGGTAGCGGGGCGCGGCAAAAACATTCAGTACTTC.

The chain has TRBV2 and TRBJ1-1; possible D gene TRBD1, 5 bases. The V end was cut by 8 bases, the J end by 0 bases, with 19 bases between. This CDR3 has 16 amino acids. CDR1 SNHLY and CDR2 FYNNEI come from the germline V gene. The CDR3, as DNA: TGTGCCAGCCTCGAAACGACAGACATATTGAACACTGAAGCTTTCTTT. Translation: CASLETTDILNTEAFF.

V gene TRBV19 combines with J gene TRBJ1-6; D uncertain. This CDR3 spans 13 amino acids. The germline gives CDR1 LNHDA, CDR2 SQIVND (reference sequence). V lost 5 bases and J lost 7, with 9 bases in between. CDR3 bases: TGTGCCAGTAGTCCCAAGCCAAATTCACCCCTCCACTTT. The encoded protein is CASSPKPNSPLHF.